This T cell receptor beta chain emerged from a study of Graves' ophthalmopathy and Graves' hyperthyroidism. At least ten counts were recorded for this clonotype. The CDR3 totals 13 residues. CDR1 and CDR2 (germline): LGHDT, YNNKEL (reference sequence). Trimming stripped 1 base from V and 9 bases from J, with 13 bases between. Scientists amplified the TCR beta CDR3 regions from RNA transcripts. RT-PCR in the first round used HTBI primers; a second-round multiplex PCR followed. TCRdb used MiXCR to reprocess the multiplex PCR reads, holding one entry per CDR3 protein. The sample holds roughly 600,000 distinct CDR3 sequences, under 40% seen once.

Material: peripheral blood or thyroid tissue (not recorded which). This rearrangement joins TRBV3-1 to TRBJ2-7; perhaps TRBD2 as D (6 bases). The source is an adult man with Graves' hyperthyroidism. CDR3 DNA sequence: TGTGCCAGCAGCCAAGGCGGGACTGAGGTGCAGTACTTC. Encoded protein: CASSQGGTEVQYF.